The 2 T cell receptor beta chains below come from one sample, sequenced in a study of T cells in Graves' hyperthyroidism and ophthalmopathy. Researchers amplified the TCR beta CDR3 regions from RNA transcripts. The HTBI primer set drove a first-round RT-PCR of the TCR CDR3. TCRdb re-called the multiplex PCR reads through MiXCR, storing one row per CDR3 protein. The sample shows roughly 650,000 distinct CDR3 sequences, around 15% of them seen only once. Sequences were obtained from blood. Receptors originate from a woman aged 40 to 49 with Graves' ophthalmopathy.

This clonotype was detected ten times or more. DNA of the CDR3: TGCAGTGCTAGACCAACAGGGGGTACTGAAGCTTTCTTT. This codes for CSARPTGGTEAFF. The genes are TRBV20-1 and TRBJ1-1; 8 nucleotides match TRBD1. The germline V gene encodes CDR1 DFQATT and CDR2 SNEGSKA (reference sequence). After removal of 2 bases from V and 5 bases from J, the junction contained 4 bases not matched to a gene. The CDR3 covers 13 residues.

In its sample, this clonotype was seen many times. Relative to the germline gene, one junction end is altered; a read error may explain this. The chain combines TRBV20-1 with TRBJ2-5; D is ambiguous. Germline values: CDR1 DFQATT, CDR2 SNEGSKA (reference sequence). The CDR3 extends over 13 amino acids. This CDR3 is CSASLGHQETQYF. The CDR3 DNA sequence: TGCAGTGCTTCGTTGGGCCACCAGGAGACCCAGTACTTC.